Listed here are 8 T cell receptor beta chains from one sample, sequenced in a study of cytomegalovirus exposure and HLA in healthy donors. PCR involved 60 Vbeta and 13 Jbeta primers. Assay used: immunoSEQ multiplex PCR; TCRdb lists only in-frame clones, some missing. The table lists about 130,000 clones, roughly 88% of them singletons, with approximately 2.6% in the top ten. What was sequenced was PBMCs. Receptor source: a man aged 50 to 59 in good health and CMV-seronegative.

This chain links TRBV6-5 with TRBJ1-5, with D tentatively TRBD1 (5 bases). Trimming pared 2 bases from V and 3 bases from J, leaving 5 bases between. Germline-derived CDR1 and CDR2 are MNHEY and SVGAGI. The CDR3 runs to 13 residues. The CDR3 is CASSYGANQPQHF. The CDR3 DNA is TGTGCCAGCAGTTACGGGGCCAATCAGCCCCAGCATTTT.

The chain employs TRBV15 and TRBJ2-1, with 10 bases identical to TRBD2. The germline gives CDR1 LNHNV, CDR2 YYDKDF (reference sequence). The CDR3 is 17 amino acids. Losses at the gene ends were 0 bases for V and 9 bases for J; bases not matched to a gene: 11. As DNA, the CDR3 is TGTGCCACCAGCAGAGAGGTTCGACTAGCGGGTCCCCCTGAGCAGTTCTTC. This translates into CATSREVRLAGPPEQFF. Using reference TRBV15 and TRBJ2-1 for the parts outside the CDR3, the full variable domain is DAMVIQNPRYQVTQFGKPVTLSCSQTLNHNVMYWYQQKSSQAPKLLFHYYDKDFNNEADTPDNFQSRRPNTSFCFLDIRSPGLGDTAMYLCATSREVRLAGPPEQFFGPGTRLTVL.

J is TRBJ2-3 and V is TRBV7-2; D is ambiguous. CDR1 and CDR2 (germline): SGHTA, FQGNSA. This CDR3 is built from 13 residues. The V gene lost 2 bases and the J gene lost 6 bases, with 9 bases spanning the gap. The CDR3 protein is CASSLSSRDTQYF. As DNA, the CDR3 is TGTGCCAGCAGCTTATCCTCGAGGGATACGCAGTATTTT.

The chain employs TRBV7-2 and TRBJ1-6; TRBD1 matches 7 bases. V was clipped by 4 bases and J by 7 bases; unmatched bases: 10. CDR3 length: 16 amino acids. Germline values: CDR1 SGHTA, CDR2 FQGNSA. DNA for the CDR3: TGTGCCAGCAGCTCAAATCCGGGACAGAAAAATTCACCCCTCCACTTT. Translated, it gives CASSSNPGQKNSPLHF.

The V and J genes are TRBV10-3 and TRBJ1-5, with a weak D call TRBD1 (6 bases). The CDR3 extends over 14 amino acids. V dropped 9 bases and J dropped 2 bases, with 14 bases sitting between them. The germline V gene has CDR1 ENHRY and CDR2 SYGVKD. CDR3: CAIGGGAGNQPQHF. DNA for the CDR3: TGTGCCATAGGAGGGGGGGCTGGCAATCAGCCCCAGCATTTT.

The CDR3 spells CASSLGSNEQYF. CDR3 coding DNA: TGTGCCAGCAGCTTAGGAAGCAACGAGCAGTACTTC. The chain couples TRBV7-9 to TRBJ2-7; D unclear. Germline CDR1 is SEHNR and CDR2 is FQNEAQ (reference sequence). This CDR3 comprises 12 residues. V was trimmed by 1 base and J by 5 bases, leaving 6 bases between them.

The chain recombines TRBV5-1 with TRBJ1-1, with unresolved D. CDR3 length equals 13 residues. In germline, CDR1 is SGHRS, CDR2 YFSETQ. V was shortened by 5 bases and J by 1 base, with 9 bases between the two germline ends. CDR3 amino acids: CASRNRQNTEAFF. The CDR3 nucleotides read TGCGCCAGCAGAAACCGACAGAACACTGAAGCTTTCTTT.

In this sample, this clone turned up once. CDR3 in amino acids: CASSQPRALGNEQFF. The DNA for the CDR3 is TGCGCCAGCAGCCAACCCAGGGCCTTGGGGAATGAGCAGTTCTTC. V and J are TRBV4-1 and TRBJ2-1, with TRBD1 as a possible D gene (5 bases). This CDR3 spans 15 amino acids. V was pared by 2 bases and J by 7 bases, with 15 bases between. Germline V CDR1 and CDR2: MGHRA, YSYEKL.